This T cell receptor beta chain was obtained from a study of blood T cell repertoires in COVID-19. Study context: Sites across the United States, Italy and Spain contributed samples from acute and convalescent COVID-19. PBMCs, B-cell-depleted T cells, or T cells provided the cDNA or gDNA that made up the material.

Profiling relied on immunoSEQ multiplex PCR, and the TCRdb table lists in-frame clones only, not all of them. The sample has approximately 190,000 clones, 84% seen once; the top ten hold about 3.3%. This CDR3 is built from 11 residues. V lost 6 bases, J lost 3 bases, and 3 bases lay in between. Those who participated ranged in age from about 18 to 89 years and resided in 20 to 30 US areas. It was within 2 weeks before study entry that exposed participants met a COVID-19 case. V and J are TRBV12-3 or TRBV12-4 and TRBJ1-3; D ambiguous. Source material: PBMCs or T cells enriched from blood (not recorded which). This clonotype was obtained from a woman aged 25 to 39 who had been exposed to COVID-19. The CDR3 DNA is TGTGCCAGCAGCCTTGGAAACACCATATATTTT. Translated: CASSLGNTIYF.